This TCR beta chain was profiled in a study of T-cell memory formation after mild COVID-19. Study details: The TCR clusters were mostly specific to one donor. Whole-study findings and limits: Most CD4+ clones that shrank were in CM and EM, while CD8+ ones turned up in EMRA. There were some responding clones in pre-infection memory, which suggested that cross-reactive memory had joined.

About this clonotype itself: The antigen remains undetermined.

V lost 1 base to trimming and J lost 11 bases; unmatched junction nucleotides: 11. Germline values: CDR1 SGHNT, CDR2 YYREEE (reference sequence). The CDR3 loop spans 14 amino acids. TCRdb processed the 5' RACE reads anew with MiXCR; each CDR3 protein has one entry. The sample holds about 200,000 distinct CDR3 sequences, 18% seen once. This TCR was sampled from an adult woman who had mild COVID-19 (a few samples of this study predate the infection). Cell type and time point are not known. Sequenced input: PBMCs or a T cell subset sorted from them (not recorded which). The V gene is TRBV5-4, the J gene TRBJ1-1, with 7 bases aligning to TRBD1. The chain's CDR3 is CASSLLQGEVGAFF. The CDR3 DNA reads as TGTGCCAGCAGCTTGTTGCAGGGGGAGGTGGGCGCTTTCTTT.